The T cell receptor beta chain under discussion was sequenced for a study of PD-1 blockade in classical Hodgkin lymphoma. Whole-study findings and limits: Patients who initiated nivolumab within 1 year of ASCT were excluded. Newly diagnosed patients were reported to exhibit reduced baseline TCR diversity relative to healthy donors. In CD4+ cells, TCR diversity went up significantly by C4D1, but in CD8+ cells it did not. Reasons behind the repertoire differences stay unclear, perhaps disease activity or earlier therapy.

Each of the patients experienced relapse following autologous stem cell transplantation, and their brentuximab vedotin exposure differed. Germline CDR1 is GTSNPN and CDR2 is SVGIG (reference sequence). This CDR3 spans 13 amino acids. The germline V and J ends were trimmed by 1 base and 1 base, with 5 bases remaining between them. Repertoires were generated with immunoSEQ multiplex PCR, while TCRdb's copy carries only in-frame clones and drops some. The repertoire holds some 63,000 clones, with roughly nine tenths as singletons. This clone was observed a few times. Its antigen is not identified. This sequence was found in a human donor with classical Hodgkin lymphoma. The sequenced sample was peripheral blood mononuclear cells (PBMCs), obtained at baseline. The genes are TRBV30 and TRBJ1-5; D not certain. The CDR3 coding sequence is TGTGCCTGGAGTGCTGGGAGCAATCAGCCCCAGCATTTT. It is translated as CAWSAGSNQPQHF.